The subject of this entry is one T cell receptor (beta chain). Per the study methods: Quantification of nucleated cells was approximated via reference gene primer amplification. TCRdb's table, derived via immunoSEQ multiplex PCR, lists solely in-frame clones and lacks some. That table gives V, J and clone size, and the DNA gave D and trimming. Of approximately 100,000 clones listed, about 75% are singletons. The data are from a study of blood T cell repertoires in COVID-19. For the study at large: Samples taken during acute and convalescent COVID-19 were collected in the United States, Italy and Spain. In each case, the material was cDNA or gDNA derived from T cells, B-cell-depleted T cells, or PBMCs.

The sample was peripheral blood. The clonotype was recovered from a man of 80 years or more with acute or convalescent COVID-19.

CDR3 bases: TGTGCCAGCTCCCCGGGGGACGCAGGCGGCTATGGCTACACCTTC. This gives the protein CASSPGDAGGYGYTF. This rearrangement joins TRBV18 to TRBJ1-2; weak D call: TRBD1 (5 bases). The V and J ends lost 6 bases and 4 bases respectively, with 18 bases between them. Germline V gives CDR1 KGHSH, CDR2 LQKENI. This CDR3 contains 15 residues.